This entry lists 3 T cell receptor beta chains sequenced from one sample in a study of blood T cell repertoires in COVID-19 (dated by TCRdb to 2020 to 2022). To prepare the library, the immunoSEQ multiplex PCR assay was applied. The table comes from immuneACCESS by way of TCRdb, which keeps in-frame sequences with V and J called. Part of the clones is missing from these tables; in studies checked, under half for an unresolved V gene and the rest for unknown reasons. In this sample the table shows about 310,000 clones, around 87% of which occur a single time. 7.8% of the sample goes to the ten largest clones. Sequencing was carried out using peripheral blood. The receptors here all came from a woman aged 50 to 60 who had recovered from COVID-19.

The chain joins TRBV12-3 or TRBV12-4 to TRBJ1-1; D perhaps matches TRBD1 (6 bases). This CDR3 region has 13 residues. Trimming left V 6 bases short and J 7 bases short, with 15 bases between. The CDR3 spells CASSQPGQFEAFF. In DNA form, the CDR3 reads TGTGCCAGCAGCCAACCCGGACAGTTTGAAGCTTTCTTT.

V is TRBV20-1 and J is TRBJ1-5; D is undetermined. The CDR3 has 10 residues. Per germline, CDR1 DFQATT and CDR2 SNEGSKA (reference sequence). V lost 3 bases and J 15 bases, leaving 12 bases between the germline ends. The CDR3 is CSASTETLHF. For the CDR3, the DNA is TGCAGTGCTAGTACGGAGACGTTGCATTTT.

CDR3 protein: CASSLGQLYEQYF. Written as DNA, the CDR3 is TGTGCCAGCAGTTTGGGACAGCTCTACGAGCAGTACTTC. The rearrangement joins TRBV27 to TRBJ2-7, with TRBD1 matching 7 bases. The CDR3 totals 13 residues. V shed 3 bases and J 3 bases; nucleotides not matched to a gene: 2. Germline CDR1 reads MNHEY; CDR2 reads SMNVEV (reference sequence).